What follows is one T cell receptor (beta chain) and its context. What it binds is not known. The germline gives CDR1 MDHEN, CDR2 SYDVKM. This CDR3 spans 14 amino acids. The V end was cut by 2 bases, the J end by 2 bases, with 10 bases between. The protocol was immunoSEQ multiplex PCR, while the TCRdb copy is restricted to in-frame clones and leaves out a portion. Of some 140,000 clones listed, 85% to 90% are singletons. These data belong to a study of cytomegalovirus exposure and HLA in healthy donors. Study outcomes and limitations: Researchers reported that a few CMV-associated chains were confirmed in vitro as CMV antigen-specific. While the bulk of TCR sequences proved rare, some public TCRs turned up in many donors.

This receptor was identified in a human donor in good health. The sample taken for sequencing was PBMCs. The chain joins TRBV28 to TRBJ2-7, with D maybe TRBD1 (5 bases). As DNA, the CDR3 is TGTGCCAGCAGTTTACCTCCAGGGACCTACGAGCAGTACTTC. Protein: CASSLPPGTYEQYF.